This passage covers 16 T cell receptor beta chains from one sample sequenced in a study of cytomegalovirus exposure and HLA in healthy donors. Assay used: immunoSEQ multiplex PCR; TCRdb lists only in-frame clones, some missing. Altogether 65,000 to 75,000 clones are present, 96% being singletons, with the ten largest covering 4.5% to 5%. Sequences were obtained from PBMCs. These TCRs come from a woman younger than 35 in good health and CMV-seropositive.

Details on this clone: The junction departs from germline at one end; a sequencing error may be responsible. The V call is TRBV7-3, the J call TRBJ2-7; D unresolved. Germline-derived CDR1 and CDR2 are SGHTA and FQGTGA. The CDR3 contains 8 residues. CDR3 DNA sequence: TGTGCCAGCAGCTTGGGCTTTTTC. This encodes CASSLGFF.

The chain recombines TRBV7-9 with TRBJ2-7; a weak D match, TRBD2 (5 bases). V was clipped by 1 base and J by 3 bases, with 10 bases between them. There are 14 residues in the CDR3. Germline CDR1 and CDR2: SEHNR and FQNEAQ (reference sequence). The CDR3 DNA reads TGTGCCAGCAGCTTAGTTGGGAGATACTACGAGCAGTACTTC. As protein: CASSLVGRYYEQYF.

CDR3 DNA: TGTGCCAGCCAAATCCTTAGCGCTAGCGGGAGCTGGGATACGCAGTATTTT. Its protein product is CASQILSASGSWDTQYF. V and J are TRBV28 and TRBJ2-3; 10 bases are shared with TRBD2. V lost 8 bases, J lost 6 bases, and 17 bases stayed unmatched. CDR1 is MDHEN and CDR2 is SYDVKM in the germline V gene. The length of the CDR3 is 17 residues.

The chain carries TRBV7-8 and TRBJ1-4; perhaps TRBD1 as D (5 bases). CDR3 size: 13 residues. The germline V gene encodes CDR1 SGHVS and CDR2 FQNEAQ. V shed 8 bases and J shed 3 bases, with 10 bases lying between them. The CDR3, as DNA: TGTGCCAGCCGGCGGGGACCTAATGAAAAACTGTTTTTT. Its translation is CASRRGPNEKLFF.

The rearrangement joins TRBV28 to TRBJ2-5, with TRBD2 as a possible D gene (6 bases). Per the germline V gene, CDR1 is MDHEN and CDR2 is SYDVKM. The CDR3 loop spans 20 amino acids. V dropped 1 base and J dropped 2 bases, with 26 bases sitting between them. In DNA, the CDR3 is TGTGCCAGCAGTTTATCGTGGGGACTTTTTGTTTCAAGGCCGCAAGAGACCCAGTACTTC. Protein: CASSLSWGLFVSRPQETQYF.

The genes are TRBV2 and TRBJ1-3, with D perhaps matching TRBD1 (6 bases). Between the trimmed V and J ends, which lost 7 bases and 0 bases, there was a span of 16 bases. Germline loops: CDR1 SNHLY, CDR2 FYNNEI. The CDR3 covers 16 residues. CDR3 in amino acids: CASTLGQPPSGNTIYF. For the CDR3, the DNA is TGTGCCAGCACCCTCGGACAGCCACCCTCTGGAAACACCATATATTTT.

This clone was recorded once. This rearrangement joins TRBV6-5 to TRBJ2-3, with D perhaps TRBD1 (7 bases). There are 15 residues in the CDR3. The germline V gene encodes CDR1 MNHEY and CDR2 SVGAGI. Trimming pared 4 bases from V and 7 bases from J, leaving 18 bases between. Written as DNA, the CDR3 is TGTGCCAGCAGTTTGAACAGGGGTCGGACTAATACGCAGTATTTT. Translation: CASSLNRGRTNTQYF.

The rearrangement joins TRBV4-1 to TRBJ2-7; 10 nucleotides agree with TRBD1. J lost 0 bases, V lost 2 bases, and 4 bases had no gene match. Germline V gene data show CDR1 as MGHRA and CDR2 as YSYEKL. The CDR3 is 16 amino acids. This chain's CDR3 is CASSQTRDRGSYEQYF. The CDR3 region has the DNA TGCGCCAGCAGCCAAACCCGGGACAGGGGCTCCTACGAGCAGTACTTC.

V and J are TRBV28 and TRBJ2-7, with a tentative D call TRBD1 (6 bases). V lost 2 bases and J lost 6, with 8 bases in between. The germline V gene encodes CDR1 MDHEN and CDR2 SYDVKM. This CDR3 region has 12 residues. This CDR3 reads CASSLVRGEQYF. In nucleotides, the CDR3 is TGTGCCAGCAGTTTAGTCAGGGGCGAGCAGTACTTC.

V gene TRBV2 combines with J gene TRBJ2-6, with no clear D. CDR3 size: 12 residues. Germline loops: CDR1 SNHLY, CDR2 FYNNEI. V shed 8 bases and J shed 1 base, with 3 bases lying between them. CDR3 DNA: TGTGCCAGCCAATCTGGGGCCAACGTCCTGACTTTC. This sequence encodes CASQSGANVLTF.

This chain connects TRBV7-2 to TRBJ2-5; 12 bases are shared with TRBD1. The CDR3 is 16 amino acids. The germline V gene encodes CDR1 SGHTA and CDR2 FQGNSA. The ends lost 3 bases at V and 1 base at J; junction bases unmatched: 3. The DNA of the CDR3 is TGTGCCAGCAGCTTCGGGACAGGGGGCTCCCAAGAGACCCAGTACTTC. Protein: CASSFGTGGSQETQYF.

This sequence joins TRBV7-6 and TRBJ1-1; perhaps TRBD1 as D (6 bases). The CDR3 is 15 amino acids. Germline-derived CDR1 and CDR2 are SGHVS and FNYEAQ. V was shortened by 1 base and J by 4 bases, with 13 bases between the two germline ends. Here the CDR3 reads CASSLEGEKGTEAFF. DNA of the CDR3: TGTGCCAGCAGCTTAGAGGGGGAGAAAGGCACTGAAGCTTTCTTT.

This clone was detected once. V and J are TRBV11-3 and TRBJ2-5; 12 bases map to TRBD2. The trim removed 5 bases at V and 4 bases at J, leaving 14 bases unmatched. The CDR3 is 18 amino acids. Germline CDR1 SGHNT, CDR2 YENEEA. The CDR3 sequence is CASSARLAGEWGGETQYF. The CDR3 coding sequence is TGTGCCAGCAGCGCCCGACTAGCGGGAGAGTGGGGGGGAGAGACCCAGTACTTC. Based on the CDR3 plus reference TRBV11-3 and TRBJ2-5, the full variable domain is EAGVVQSPRYKIIEKKQPVAFWCNPISGHNTLYWYLQNLGQGPELLIRYENEEAVDDSQLPKDRFSAERLKGVDSTLKIQPAELGDSAVYLCASSARLAGEWGGETQYFGPGTRLLVL.

The rearrangement joins TRBV5-1 to TRBJ2-2; maybe TRBD1 (6 bases). CDR1 is SGHRS and CDR2 is YFSETQ in the germline V gene. Trimming shortened V by 8 bases and J by 2 bases, and 19 bases separated the two germline ends. CDR3 length: 16 residues. CDR3 nucleotide sequence: TGCGCCAGTACCATTCAGGGGCGGACAAACACCGGGGAGCTGTTTTTT. Translating it yields CASTIQGRTNTGELFF.

The chain uses TRBV6-5 and TRBJ2-5; 8 positions match TRBD1. CDR3 length: 15 residues. V dropped 0 bases and J dropped 5; count of bases not matched to a gene: 5. CDR1 is MNHEY and CDR2 is SVGAGI in the germline V gene. The CDR3 protein is CASSYSDRGWETQYF. CDR3 nucleotides: TGTGCCAGCAGTTACTCTGACAGGGGATGGGAGACCCAGTACTTC.

The V and J genes are TRBV4-1 and TRBJ2-7; 8 bases are a match to TRBD2. V shed 0 bases and J 4 bases; nucleotides not matched to a gene: 5. CDR1 and CDR2 (germline): MGHRA, YSYEKL. The CDR3 spans 15 residues. This chain's CDR3 is CASSQETREAYEQYF. The CDR3, as DNA: TGCGCCAGCAGCCAAGAAACGCGGGAGGCATACGAGCAGTACTTC.